This TCR beta chain emerged from a study of response to subunit inactivated influenza vaccine. Points from the study as a whole: Researchers suggested that each seasonal influenza vaccination recruits few new T cells.

In TCRdb, the RT-PCR reads were re-called with MiXCR into one record per CDR3 protein. Among fewer than 650,000 distinct CDR3 sequences listed, roughly 13% were seen once. Between the trimmed V and J ends, which lost 3 bases and 5 bases, there was a span of 11 bases. Germline CDR1 and CDR2: KGHSH and LQKENI. The length of the CDR3 is 14 residues. About this clonotype: Its antigen is not identified.

This specimen was PBMCs from blood, taken roughly 48 days after vaccination. The TCR was taken from a middle-aged man who received an inactivated influenza vaccine. This sequence joins TRBV18 and TRBJ2-1; D is ambiguous. Written as DNA, the CDR3 is TGTGCCAGCTCACCCTCTCCAGTAAACAATGAGCAGTTCTTC. Protein product: CASSPSPVNNEQFF.